This entry is about one TCR beta chain. Clones were read by immunoSEQ multiplex PCR, and TCRdb kept only the in-frame ones, dropping some. The sample records around 170,000 clones, approximately 80% being singletons. The germline V gene has CDR1 MDHEN and CDR2 SYDVKM. Trimming took off 0 bases at V and 0 bases at J, with 13 bases between the two ends. CDR3 length equals 17 residues. The data were obtained in a study of blood T cell repertoires in COVID-19. Looking at the study overall: Samples came from the United States, Italy and Spain, spanning acute and convalescent COVID-19.

This chain uses TRBV28 with TRBJ2-3, with D possibly TRBD2 on 7 matching bases. Sequencing input: PBMCs or T cells enriched from blood (not recorded which). This TCR came from a middle-aged man who had recovered from COVID-19. The CDR3: CASSLWGGPSSTDTQYF. The CDR3 DNA reads as TGTGCCAGCAGTTTATGGGGGGGGCCCAGTAGCACAGATACGCAGTATTTT.